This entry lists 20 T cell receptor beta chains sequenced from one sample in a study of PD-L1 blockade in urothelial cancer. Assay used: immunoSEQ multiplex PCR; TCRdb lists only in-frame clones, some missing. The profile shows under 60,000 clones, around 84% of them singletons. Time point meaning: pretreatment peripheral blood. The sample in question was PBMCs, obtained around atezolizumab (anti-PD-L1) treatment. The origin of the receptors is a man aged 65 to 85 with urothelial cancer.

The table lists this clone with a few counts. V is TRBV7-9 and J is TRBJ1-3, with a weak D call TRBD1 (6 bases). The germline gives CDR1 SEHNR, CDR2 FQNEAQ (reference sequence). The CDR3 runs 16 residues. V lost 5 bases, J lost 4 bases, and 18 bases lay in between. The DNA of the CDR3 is TGTGCCAGCAGCCAAACAGGGTCCTTGGGAGGAAACACCATATATTTT. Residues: CASSQTGSLGGNTIYF.

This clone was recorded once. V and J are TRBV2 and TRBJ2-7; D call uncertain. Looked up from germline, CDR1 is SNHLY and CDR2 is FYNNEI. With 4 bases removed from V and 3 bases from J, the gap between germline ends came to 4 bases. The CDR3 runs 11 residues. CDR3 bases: TGTGCCAGCAGTGCAATCTACGAGCAGTACTTC. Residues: CASSAIYEQYF.

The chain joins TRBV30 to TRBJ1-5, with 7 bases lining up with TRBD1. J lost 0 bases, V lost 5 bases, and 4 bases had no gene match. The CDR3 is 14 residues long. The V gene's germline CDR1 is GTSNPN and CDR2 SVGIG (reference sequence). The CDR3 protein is CAWGTVDSNQPQHF. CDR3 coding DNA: TGTGCCTGGGGGACAGTCGATAGCAATCAGCCCCAGCATTTT.

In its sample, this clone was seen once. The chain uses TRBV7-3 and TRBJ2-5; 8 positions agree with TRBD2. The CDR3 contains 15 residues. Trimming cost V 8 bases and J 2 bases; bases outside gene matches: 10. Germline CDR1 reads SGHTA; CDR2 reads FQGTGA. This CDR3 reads CASSQGAGGQETQYF. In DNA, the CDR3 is TGTGCCAGCTCACAGGGTGCGGGGGGACAAGAGACCCAGTACTTC.

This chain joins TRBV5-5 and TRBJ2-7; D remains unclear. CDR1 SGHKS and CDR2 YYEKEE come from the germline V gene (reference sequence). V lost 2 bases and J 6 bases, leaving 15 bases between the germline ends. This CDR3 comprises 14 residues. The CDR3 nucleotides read TGTGCCAGCAGCTTCGGTACATTACAGTCCGAGCAGTACTTC. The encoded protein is CASSFGTLQSEQYF.

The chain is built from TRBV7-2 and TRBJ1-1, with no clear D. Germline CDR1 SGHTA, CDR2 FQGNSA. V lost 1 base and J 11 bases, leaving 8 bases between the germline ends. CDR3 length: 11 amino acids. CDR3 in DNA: TGTGCCAGCAGCTTAGAAGGGAGGGCTTTCTTT. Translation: CASSLEGRAFF.

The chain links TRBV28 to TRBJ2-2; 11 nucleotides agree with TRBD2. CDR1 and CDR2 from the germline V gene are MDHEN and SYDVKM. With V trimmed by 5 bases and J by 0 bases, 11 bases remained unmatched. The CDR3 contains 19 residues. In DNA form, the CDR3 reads TGTGCCAGCAGTCTCGCAGGGCTAGCGGGAGGCGCGAACACCGGGGAGCTGTTTTTT. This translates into CASSLAGLAGGANTGELFF. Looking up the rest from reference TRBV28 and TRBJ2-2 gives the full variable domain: DVKVTQSSRYLVKRTGEKVFLECVQDMDHENMFWYRQDPGLGLRLIYFSYDVKMKEKGDIPEGYSVSREKKERFSLILESASTNQTSMYLCASSLAGLAGGANTGELFFGEGSRLTVL.

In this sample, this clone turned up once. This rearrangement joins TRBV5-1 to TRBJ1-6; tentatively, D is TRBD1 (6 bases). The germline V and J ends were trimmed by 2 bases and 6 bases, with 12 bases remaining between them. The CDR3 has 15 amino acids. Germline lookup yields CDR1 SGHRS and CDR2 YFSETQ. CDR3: CASSFSRGTNSPLHF. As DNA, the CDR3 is TGCGCCAGCAGCTTCTCGAGGGGGACTAATTCACCCCTCCACTTT. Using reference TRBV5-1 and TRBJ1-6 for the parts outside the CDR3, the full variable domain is KAGVTQTPRYLIKTRGQQVTLSCSPISGHRSVSWYQQTPGQGLQFLFEYFSETQRNKGNFPGRFSGRQFSNSRSEMNVSTLELGDSALYLCASSFSRGTNSPLHFGNGTRLTVT.

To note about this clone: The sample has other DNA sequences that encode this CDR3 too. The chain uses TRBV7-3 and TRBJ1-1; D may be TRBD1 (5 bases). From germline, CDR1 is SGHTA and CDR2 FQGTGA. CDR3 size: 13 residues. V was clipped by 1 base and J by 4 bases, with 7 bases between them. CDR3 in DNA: TGTGCCAGCAGCTTAAGGGGGGGCACTGAAGCTTTCTTT. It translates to CASSLRGGTEAFF.

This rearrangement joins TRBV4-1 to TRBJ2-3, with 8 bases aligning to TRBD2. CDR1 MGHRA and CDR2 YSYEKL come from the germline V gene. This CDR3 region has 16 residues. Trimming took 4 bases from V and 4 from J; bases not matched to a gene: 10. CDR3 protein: CASSPLSGSSADTQYF. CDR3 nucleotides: TGCGCCAGCAGCCCCCTCAGCGGGAGTAGCGCAGATACGCAGTATTTT.

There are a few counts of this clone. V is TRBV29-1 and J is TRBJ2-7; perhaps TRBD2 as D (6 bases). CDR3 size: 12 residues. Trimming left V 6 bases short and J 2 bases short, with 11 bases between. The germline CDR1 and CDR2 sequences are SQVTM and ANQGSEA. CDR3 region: CSVGGEPYEQYF. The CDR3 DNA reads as TGCAGCGTGGGCGGGGAACCCTACGAGCAGTACTTC.

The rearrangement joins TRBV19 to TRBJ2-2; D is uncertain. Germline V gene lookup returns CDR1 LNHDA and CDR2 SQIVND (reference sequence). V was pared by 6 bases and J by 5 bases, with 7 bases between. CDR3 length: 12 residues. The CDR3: CASRRPTGELFF. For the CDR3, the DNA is TGTGCCAGTAGGCGTCCGACCGGGGAGCTGTTTTTT. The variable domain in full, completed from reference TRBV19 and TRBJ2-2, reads DGGITQSPKYLFRKEGQNVTLSCEQNLNHDAMYWYRQDPGQGLRLIYYSQIVNDFQKGDIAEGYSVSREKKESFPLTVTSAQKNPTAFYLCASRRPTGELFFGEGSRLTVL.

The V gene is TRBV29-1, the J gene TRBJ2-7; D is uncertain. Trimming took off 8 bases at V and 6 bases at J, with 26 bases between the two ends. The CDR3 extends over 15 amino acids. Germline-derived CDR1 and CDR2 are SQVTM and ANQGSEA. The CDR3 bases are TGCAGCCCGAACGTGGGCAGACCCGTTCCCAGCGAGCAGTACTTC. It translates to CSPNVGRPVPSEQYF.

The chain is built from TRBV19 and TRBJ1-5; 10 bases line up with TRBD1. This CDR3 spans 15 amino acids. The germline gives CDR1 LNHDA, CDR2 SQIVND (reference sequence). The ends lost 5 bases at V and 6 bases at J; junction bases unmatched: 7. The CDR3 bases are TGTGCCAGTAGTCCGGAGACAGGGGGCGTTCAGCCCCAGCATTTT. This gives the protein CASSPETGGVQPQHF.

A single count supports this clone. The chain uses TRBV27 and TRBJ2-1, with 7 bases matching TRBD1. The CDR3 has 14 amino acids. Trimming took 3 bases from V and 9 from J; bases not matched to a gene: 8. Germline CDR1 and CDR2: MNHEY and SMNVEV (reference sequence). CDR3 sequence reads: CASSFQGQRPEQFF. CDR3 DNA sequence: TGTGCCAGCAGTTTTCAGGGACAGAGGCCTGAGCAGTTCTTC.

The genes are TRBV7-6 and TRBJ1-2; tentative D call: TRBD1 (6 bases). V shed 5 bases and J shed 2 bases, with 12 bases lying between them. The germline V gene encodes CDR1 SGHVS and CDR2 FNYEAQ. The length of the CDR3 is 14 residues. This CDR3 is CASSLSQGNYGYTF. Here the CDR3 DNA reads TGTGCCAGCAGCCTCTCCCAGGGGAACTATGGCTACACCTTC.

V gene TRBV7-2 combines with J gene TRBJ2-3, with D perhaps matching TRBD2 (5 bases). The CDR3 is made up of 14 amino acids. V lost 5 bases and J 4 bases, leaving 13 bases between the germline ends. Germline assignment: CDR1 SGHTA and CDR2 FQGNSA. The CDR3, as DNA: TGTGCCAGCAGCATTACCGGGGTTCCAGATACGCAGTATTTT. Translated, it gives CASSITGVPDTQYF.

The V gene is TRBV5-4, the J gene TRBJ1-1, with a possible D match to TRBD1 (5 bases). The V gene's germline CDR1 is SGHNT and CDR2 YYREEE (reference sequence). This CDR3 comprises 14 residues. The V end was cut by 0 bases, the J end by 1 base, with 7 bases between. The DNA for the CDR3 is TGTGCCAGCAGCTTGGACAGGAGGAACACTGAAGCTTTCTTT. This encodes CASSLDRRNTEAFF.

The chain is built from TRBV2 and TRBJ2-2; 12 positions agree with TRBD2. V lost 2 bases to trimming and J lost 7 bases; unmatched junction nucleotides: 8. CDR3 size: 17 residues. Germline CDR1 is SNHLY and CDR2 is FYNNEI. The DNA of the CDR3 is TGTGCCAGCAGTGAACCTATTAGACTAGCGGGGGTCGGGGAGCTGTTTTTT. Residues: CASSEPIRLAGVGELFF.

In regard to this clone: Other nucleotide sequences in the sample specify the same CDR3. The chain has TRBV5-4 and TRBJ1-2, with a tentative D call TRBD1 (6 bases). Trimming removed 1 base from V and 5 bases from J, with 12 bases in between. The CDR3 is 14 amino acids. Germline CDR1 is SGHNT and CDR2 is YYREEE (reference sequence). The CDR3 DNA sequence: TGTGCCAGCAGCTTGCCAGGGGCTGGATATGGCTACACCTTC. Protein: CASSLPGAGYGYTF. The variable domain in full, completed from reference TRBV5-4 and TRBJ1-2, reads ETGVTQSPTHLIKTRGQQVTLRCSSQSGHNTVSWYQQALGQGPQFIFQYYREEENGRGNFPPRFSGLQFPNYSSELNVNALELDDSALYLCASSLPGAGYGYTFGSGTRLTVV.